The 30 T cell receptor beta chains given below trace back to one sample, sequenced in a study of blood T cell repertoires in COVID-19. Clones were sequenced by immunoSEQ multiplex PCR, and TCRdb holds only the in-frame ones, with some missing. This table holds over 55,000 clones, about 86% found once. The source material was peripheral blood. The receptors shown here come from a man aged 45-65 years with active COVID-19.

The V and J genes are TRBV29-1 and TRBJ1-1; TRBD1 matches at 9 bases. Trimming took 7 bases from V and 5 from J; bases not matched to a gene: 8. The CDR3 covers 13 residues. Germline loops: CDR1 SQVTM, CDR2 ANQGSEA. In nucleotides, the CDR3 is TGCAGCGACTCGGACAGGGGATGGACTGAAGCTTTCTTT. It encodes CSDSDRGWTEAFF.

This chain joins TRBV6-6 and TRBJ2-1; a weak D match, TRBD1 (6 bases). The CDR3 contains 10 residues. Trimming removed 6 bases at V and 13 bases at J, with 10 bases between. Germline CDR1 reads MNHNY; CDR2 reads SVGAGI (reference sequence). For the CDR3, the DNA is TGTGCCAGCAGCAGGGGCCAACAGTTCTTC. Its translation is CASSRGQQFF.

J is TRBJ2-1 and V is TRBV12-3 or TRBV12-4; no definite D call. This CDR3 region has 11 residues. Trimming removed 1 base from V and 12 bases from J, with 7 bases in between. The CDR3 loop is CASSLGQLQFF. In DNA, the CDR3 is TGTGCCAGCAGTTTAGGGCAGTTGCAGTTCTTC.

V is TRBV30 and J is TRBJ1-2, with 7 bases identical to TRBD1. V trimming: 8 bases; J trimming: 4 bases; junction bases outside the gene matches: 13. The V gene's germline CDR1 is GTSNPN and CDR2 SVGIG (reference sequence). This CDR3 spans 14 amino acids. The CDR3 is CAGEPRQGFYGYTF. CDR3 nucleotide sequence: TGTGCCGGTGAACCCAGACAGGGCTTCTATGGCTACACCTTC.

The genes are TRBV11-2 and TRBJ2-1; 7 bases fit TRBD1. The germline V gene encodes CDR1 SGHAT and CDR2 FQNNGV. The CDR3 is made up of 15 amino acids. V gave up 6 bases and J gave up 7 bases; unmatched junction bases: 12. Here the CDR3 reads CASRNPGTAKNEQFF. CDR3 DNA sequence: TGTGCCAGCAGGAACCCCGGGACAGCAAAAAATGAGCAGTTCTTC. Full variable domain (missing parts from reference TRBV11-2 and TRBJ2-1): EAGVAQSPRYKIIEKRQSVAFWCNPISGHATLYWYQQILGQGPKLLIQFQNNGVVDDSQLPKDRFSAERLKGVDSTLKIQPAKLEDSAVYLCASRNPGTAKNEQFFGPGTRLTVL.

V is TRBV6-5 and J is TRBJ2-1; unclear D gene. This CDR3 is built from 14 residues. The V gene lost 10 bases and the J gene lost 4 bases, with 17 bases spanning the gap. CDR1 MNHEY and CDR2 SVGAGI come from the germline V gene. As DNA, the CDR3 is TGTGCCATCCGCCGGTCACGCGAGTACAATGAGCAGTTCTTC. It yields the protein CAIRRSREYNEQFF.

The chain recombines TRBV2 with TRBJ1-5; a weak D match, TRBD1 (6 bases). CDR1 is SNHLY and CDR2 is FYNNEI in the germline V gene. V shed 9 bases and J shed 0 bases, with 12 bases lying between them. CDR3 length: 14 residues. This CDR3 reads CASQGSNSNQPQHF. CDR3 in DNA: TGTGCCAGTCAGGGGAGTAATAGCAATCAGCCCCAGCATTTT.

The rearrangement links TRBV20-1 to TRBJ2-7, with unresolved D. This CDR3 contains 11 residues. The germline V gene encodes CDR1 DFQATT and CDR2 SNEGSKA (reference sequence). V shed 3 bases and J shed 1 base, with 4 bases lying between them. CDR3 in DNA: TGCAGTGCTAGGTATTCCTACGAGCAGTACTTC. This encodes CSARYSYEQYF.

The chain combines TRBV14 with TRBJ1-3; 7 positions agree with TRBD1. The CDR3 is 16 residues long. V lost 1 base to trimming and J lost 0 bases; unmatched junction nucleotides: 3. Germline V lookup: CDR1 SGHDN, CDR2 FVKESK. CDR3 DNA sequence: TGTGCCAGCAGCCAAGCAGGGGGGCTCTCTGGAAACACCATATATTTT. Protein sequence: CASSQAGGLSGNTIYF.

CDR3 DNA sequence: TGTGCCAGCAGTCCCCTCACTCGGGGGGCGCATTCACCCCTCCACTTT. It encodes CASSPLTRGAHSPLHF. This chain links TRBV27 with TRBJ1-6, with TRBD1 as a possible D gene (6 bases). The germline V gene encodes CDR1 MNHEY and CDR2 SMNVEV (reference sequence). V lost 5 bases and J 8 bases, leaving 19 bases between the germline ends. CDR3 length: 16 residues.

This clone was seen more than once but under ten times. CDR3 coding DNA: TGTGCCATCAGTGTTCTACAACAGGGGGCTCCCCTCCACTTT. It codes for CAISVLQQGAPLHF. The chain carries TRBV10-3 and TRBJ1-6, with TRBD1 identical over 9 bases. The CDR3 totals 14 residues. V dropped 4 bases and J dropped 13; count of bases not matched to a gene: 8. CDR1 and CDR2 (germline): ENHRY, SYGVKD.

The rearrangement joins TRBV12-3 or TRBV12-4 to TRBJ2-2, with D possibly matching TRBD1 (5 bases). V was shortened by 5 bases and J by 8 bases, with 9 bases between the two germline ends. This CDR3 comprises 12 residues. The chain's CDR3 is CASSIQGGELFF. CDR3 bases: TGTGCCAGCAGTATTCAGGGAGGGGAGCTGTTTTTT.

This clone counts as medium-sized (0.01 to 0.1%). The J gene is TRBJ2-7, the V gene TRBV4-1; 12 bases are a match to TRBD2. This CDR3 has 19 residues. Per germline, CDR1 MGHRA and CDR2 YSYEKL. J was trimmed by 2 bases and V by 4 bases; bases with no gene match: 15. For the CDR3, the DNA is TGCGCCAGCAGCCTCTTACTCAGGGCTAGCGGGGGGGCCACCTACGAGCAGTACTTC. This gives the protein CASSLLLRASGGATYEQYF.

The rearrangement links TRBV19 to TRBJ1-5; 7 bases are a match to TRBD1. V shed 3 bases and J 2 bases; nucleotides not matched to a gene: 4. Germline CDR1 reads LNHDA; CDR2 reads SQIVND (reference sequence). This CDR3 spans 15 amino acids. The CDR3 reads CASSMTGTGNQPQHF. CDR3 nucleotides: TGTGCCAGTAGTATGACAGGGACGGGCAATCAGCCCCAGCATTTT.

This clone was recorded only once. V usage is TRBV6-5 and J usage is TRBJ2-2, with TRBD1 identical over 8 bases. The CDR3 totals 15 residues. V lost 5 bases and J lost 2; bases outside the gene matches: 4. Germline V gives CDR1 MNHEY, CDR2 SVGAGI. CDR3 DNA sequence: TGTGCCAGCAGTAAGACAGGGGTCAACACCGGGGAGCTGTTTTTT. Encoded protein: CASSKTGVNTGELFF.

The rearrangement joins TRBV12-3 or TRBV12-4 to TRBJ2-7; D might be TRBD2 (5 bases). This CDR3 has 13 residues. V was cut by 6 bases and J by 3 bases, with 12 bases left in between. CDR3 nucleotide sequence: TGTGCCAGCAGAGCTAGCTCCAACTACGAGCAGTACTTC. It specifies CASRASSNYEQYF.

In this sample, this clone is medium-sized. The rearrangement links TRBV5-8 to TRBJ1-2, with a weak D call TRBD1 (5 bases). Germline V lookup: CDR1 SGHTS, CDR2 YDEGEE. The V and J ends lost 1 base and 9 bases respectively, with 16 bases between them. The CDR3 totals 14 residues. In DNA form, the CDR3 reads TGTGCCAGCAGCTTGCTTTCAGGGATACGTAGCTACACCTTC. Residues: CASSLLSGIRSYTF.

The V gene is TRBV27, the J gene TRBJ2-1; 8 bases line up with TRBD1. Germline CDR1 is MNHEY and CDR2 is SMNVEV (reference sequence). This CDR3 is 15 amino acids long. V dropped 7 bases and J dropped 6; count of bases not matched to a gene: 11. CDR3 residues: CASTKGTGRGNEQFF. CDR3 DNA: TGTGCCAGCACAAAGGGGACAGGCAGGGGCAATGAGCAGTTCTTC.

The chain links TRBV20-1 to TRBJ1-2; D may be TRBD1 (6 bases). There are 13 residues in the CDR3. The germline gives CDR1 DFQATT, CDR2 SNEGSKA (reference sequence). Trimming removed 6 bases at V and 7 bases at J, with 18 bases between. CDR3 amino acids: CSASLGARSGYTF. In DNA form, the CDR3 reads TGCAGTGCGAGTCTGGGGGCGCGGAGTGGCTACACCTTC.

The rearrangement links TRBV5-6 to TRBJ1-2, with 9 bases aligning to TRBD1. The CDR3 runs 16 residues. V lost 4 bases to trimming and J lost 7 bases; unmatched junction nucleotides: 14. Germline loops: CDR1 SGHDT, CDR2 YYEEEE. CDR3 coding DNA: TGTGCCAGCAGCAGGAACAGGGGGCGCTTGTCTTTTGGCTACACCTTC. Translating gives CASSRNRGRLSFGYTF.

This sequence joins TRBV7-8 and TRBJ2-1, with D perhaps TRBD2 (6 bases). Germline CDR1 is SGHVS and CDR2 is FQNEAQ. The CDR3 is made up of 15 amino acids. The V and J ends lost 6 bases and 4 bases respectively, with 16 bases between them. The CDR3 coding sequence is TGTGCCAGCAGACCCCCGGGACTTATGTACAATGAGCAGTTCTTC. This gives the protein CASRPPGLMYNEQFF.

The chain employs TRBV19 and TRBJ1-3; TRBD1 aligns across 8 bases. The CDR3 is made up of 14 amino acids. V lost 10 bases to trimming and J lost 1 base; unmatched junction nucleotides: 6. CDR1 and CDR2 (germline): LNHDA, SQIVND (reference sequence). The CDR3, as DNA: TGTGCCACTCTAACAGGGGGTTCTGGAAACACCATATATTTT. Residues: CATLTGGSGNTIYF.

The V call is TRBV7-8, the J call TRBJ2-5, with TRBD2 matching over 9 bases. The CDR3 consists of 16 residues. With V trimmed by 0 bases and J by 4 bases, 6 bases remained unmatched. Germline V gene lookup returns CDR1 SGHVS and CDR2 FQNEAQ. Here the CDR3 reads CASSLAGGRGSETQYF. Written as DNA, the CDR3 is TGTGCCAGCAGCTTAGCTGGCGGGAGGGGTTCAGAGACCCAGTACTTC.

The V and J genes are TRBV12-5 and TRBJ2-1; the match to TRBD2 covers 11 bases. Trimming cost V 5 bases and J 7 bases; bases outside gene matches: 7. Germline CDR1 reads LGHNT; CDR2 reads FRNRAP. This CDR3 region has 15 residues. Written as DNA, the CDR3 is TGTGCTAGTGGTCCTGGGACTAGCGGAGGTAATGAGCAGTTCTTC. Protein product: CASGPGTSGGNEQFF. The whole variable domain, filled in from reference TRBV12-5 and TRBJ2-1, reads DARVTQTPRHKVTEMGQEVTMRCQPILGHNTVFWYRQTMMQGLELLAYFRNRAPLDDSGMPKDRFSAEMPDATLATLKIQPSEPRDSAVYFCASGPGTSGGNEQFFGPGTRLTVL.

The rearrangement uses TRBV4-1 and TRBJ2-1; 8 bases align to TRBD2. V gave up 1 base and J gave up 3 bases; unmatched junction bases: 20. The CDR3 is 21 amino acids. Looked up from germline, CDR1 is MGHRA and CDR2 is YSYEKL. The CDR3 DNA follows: TGCGCCAGCAGCCAAGGGAGGGGCGGAGCGGGAGTTGCTCGAGGCTACAATGAGCAGTTCTTC. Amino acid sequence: CASSQGRGGAGVARGYNEQFF.

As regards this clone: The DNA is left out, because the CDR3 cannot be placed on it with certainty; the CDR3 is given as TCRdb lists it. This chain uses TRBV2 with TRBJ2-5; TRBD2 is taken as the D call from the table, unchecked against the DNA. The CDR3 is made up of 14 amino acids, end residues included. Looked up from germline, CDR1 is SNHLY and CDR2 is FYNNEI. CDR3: CASSVVAGGSGEYF.

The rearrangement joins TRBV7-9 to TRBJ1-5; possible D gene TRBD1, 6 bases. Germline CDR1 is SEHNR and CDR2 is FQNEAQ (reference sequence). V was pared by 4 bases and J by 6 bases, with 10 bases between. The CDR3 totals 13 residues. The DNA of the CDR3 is TGTGCCAGCAGCTCAGACAGGACTCAGCCCCAGCATTTT. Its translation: CASSSDRTQPQHF.

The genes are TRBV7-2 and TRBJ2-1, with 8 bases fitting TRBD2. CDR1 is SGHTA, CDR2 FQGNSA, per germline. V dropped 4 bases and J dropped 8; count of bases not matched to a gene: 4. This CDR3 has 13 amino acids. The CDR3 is CASSWGTSYEQFF. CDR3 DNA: TGTGCCAGCAGCTGGGGGACTAGTTATGAGCAGTTCTTC.

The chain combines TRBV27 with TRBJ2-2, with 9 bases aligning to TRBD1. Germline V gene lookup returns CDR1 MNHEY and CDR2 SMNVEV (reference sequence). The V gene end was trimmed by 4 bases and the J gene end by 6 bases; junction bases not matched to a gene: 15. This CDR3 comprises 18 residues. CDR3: CASSSITGGLSLPGELFF. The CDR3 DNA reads TGTGCCAGCAGTTCCATAACAGGGGGCTTAAGTCTGCCCGGGGAGCTGTTTTTT.

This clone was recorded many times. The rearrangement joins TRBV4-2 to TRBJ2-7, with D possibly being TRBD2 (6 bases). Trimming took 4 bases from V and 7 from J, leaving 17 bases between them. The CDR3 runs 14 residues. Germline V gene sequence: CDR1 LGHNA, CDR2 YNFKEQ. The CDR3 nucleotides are TGTGCCAGCAGCCCAACCCCGACTGCGGGGGAGCAGTACTTC. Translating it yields CASSPTPTAGEQYF.